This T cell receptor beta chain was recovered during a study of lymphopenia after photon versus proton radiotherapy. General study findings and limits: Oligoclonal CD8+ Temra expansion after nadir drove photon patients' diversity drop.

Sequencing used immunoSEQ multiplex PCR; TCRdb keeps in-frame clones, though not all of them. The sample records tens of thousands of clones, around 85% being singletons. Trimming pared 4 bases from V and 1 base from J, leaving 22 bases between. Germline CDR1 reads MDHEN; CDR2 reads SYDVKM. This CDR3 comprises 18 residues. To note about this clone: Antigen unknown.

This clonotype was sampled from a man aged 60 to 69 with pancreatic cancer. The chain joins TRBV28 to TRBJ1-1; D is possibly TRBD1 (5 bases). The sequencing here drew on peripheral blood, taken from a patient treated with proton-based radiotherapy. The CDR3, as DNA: TGTGCCAGCAGTTCCTTGATATTGTCGGGGGTGCCGAACACTGAAGCTTTCTTT. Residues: CASSSLILSGVPNTEAFF.